Sequencing of this T cell receptor (beta chain) was carried out in a study of identical twins. Germline values: CDR1 SGHDT, CDR2 YYEEEE. The CDR3 spans 15 residues. V was cut by 2 bases and J by 2 bases, with 10 bases left in between. TCRdb called the 5' RACE reads again in MiXCR, with one record for every CDR3 protein. The profile shows roughly 540,000 distinct CDR3 sequences, less than 25% of them singletons. These data also formed part of another study, on T cells expressing NK-cell markers. This second study notes: In several donors, dominant clonotypes made up about 25-65% of CD3+CD56-NKG2C+ cells.

The sequence derives from a woman under 30 in good health. The gene calls are TRBV5-6 and TRBJ2-2; the D gene is possibly TRBD2 (5 bases). Sequences were obtained from CD4+ T cells sorted from blood. The CDR3 DNA follows: TGTGCCAGCAGCTTTAAGGACTTTAACACCGGGGAGCTGTTTTTT. Translating it yields CASSFKDFNTGELFF.